Sequencing of this T cell receptor (beta chain) was carried out in a study of blood T cell repertoires in COVID-19. Here immunoSEQ multiplex PCR was the method, and the copy in TCRdb shows in-frame clones only, minus some. The sample lists fewer than 250,000 clones, around 90% occurring once. Germline V CDR1 and CDR2: LNHDA, SQIVND (reference sequence). CDR3 size: 15 residues. V was trimmed by 3 bases and J by 4 bases, leaving 12 bases between them. Sequences were obtained from peripheral blood. The chain carries TRBV19 and TRBJ2-2, with D possibly matching TRBD2 (5 bases). The sequence was obtained from a man in his 60s who had recovered from COVID-19. The CDR3 sequence: CASSITGLGTGELFF. In DNA, the CDR3 is TGTGCCAGTAGTATTACGGGGTTGGGCACCGGGGAGCTGTTTTTT.